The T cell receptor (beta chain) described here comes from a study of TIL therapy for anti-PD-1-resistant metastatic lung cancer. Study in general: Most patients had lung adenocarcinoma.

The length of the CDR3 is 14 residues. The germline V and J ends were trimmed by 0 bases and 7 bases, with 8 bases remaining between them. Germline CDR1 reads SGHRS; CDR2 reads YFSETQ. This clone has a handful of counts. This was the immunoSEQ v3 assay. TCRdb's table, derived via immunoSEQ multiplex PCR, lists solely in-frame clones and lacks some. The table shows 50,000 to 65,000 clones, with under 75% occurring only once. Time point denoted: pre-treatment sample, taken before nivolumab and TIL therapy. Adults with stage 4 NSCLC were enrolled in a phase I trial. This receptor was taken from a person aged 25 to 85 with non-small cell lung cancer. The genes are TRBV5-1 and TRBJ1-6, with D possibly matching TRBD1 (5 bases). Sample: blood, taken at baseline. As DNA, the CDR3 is TGCGCCAGCAGCTTGGGACAGTTCAATTCACCCCTCCACTTT. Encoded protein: CASSLGQFNSPLHF.